One and the same sample provided the 30 T cell receptor beta chains below, sequenced in a study of tumor-infiltrating lymphocytes in oesophageal squamous cell carcinoma. MiXCR, run by TCRdb on the PCR reads, gives a single entry per CDR3 protein. The table includes 15,000 or so distinct CDR3 sequences, more than 50% detected once. The sequenced material came from esophageal tumor tissue. The receptor source for this set is a female donor with esophageal squamous cell carcinoma.

In regard to this clonotype: Germline is not matched at one junction end, which may reflect a read error. CDR3 amino acids: CASKKPGQGSHEQYF. CDR3 coding DNA: TGTGCCAGCAAGAAACCGGGACAGGGCTCCCACGAGCAGTACTTC. V gene TRBV12-3 or TRBV12-4 combines with J gene TRBJ2-5; 9 bases align to TRBD1. The tail of the sequence fits TRBJ2-7 better, so the J call may be wrong. The CDR3 is made up of 15 amino acids.

Remarks on this clonotype: A much larger clone sits a single nucleotide away, making a read error possible. CDR3 residues: CASSFDRLRSYEQFF. In DNA form, the CDR3 reads TGTGCCAGCAGCTTTGACAGGCTACGATCCTACGAGCAGTTCTTC. The chain recombines TRBV5-6 with TRBJ2-7, with D maybe TRBD1 (6 bases). The J call may not be correct, given that the DNA end is closer to TRBJ2-1. The CDR3 is 15 amino acids. Looked up from germline, CDR1 is SGHDT and CDR2 is YYEEEE.

DNA for the CDR3: TGTGCCAGCAGACCCCTGCGGGAGGTGTATGAGCAGTTCTTC. Translation: CASRPLREVYEQFF. The rearrangement joins TRBV6-1 to TRBJ2-7; 8 nucleotides match TRBD2. The J call is uncertain, as TRBJ2-1 better fits the DNA end. Germline V gene data show CDR1 as MNHNS and CDR2 as SASEGT. This CDR3 contains 14 residues.

Many counts were recorded for this clonotype. The chain links TRBV2 to TRBJ2-5; D uncertain. V lost 5 bases to trimming and J lost 3 bases, with 4 bases between them. Germline-derived CDR1 and CDR2 are SNHLY and FYNNEI. The CDR3 is 11 amino acids. In DNA form, the CDR3 reads TGTGCCAGCAGTCCAGAAGAGACCCAGTACTTC. Residues: CASSPEETQYF.

This chain uses TRBV7-2 with TRBJ2-6; D might be TRBD2 (6 bases). Matching the DNA end better, TRBJ2-5 makes the J call doubtful. The germline V gene encodes CDR1 SGHTA and CDR2 FQGNSA. This CDR3 region has 14 residues. CDR3 protein: CASSATNGGETQYF. The CDR3 DNA is TGTGCCAGCAGCGCCACTAACGGGGGAGAGACCCAGTACTTC.

Worth noting for this clonotype: No conserved phenylalanine or tryptophan is present at the end of the CDR3, so a read error is the likely explanation. No DNA is shown, since the ends of the CDR3 on it are uncertain; the CDR3 is the one TCRdb lists. V gene TRBV7-2 combines with J gene TRBJ2-7; the table's D call, TRBD1, has no DNA check behind it. Per germline, CDR1 SGHTA and CDR2 FQGNSA. 16 amino acids form the CDR3, both terminal residues included. This CDR3 reads CASSLGMSGYGYTFGS.

The chain links TRBV5-5 to TRBJ2-3; the D call may be TRBD1 or TRBD2 (7 bases each). The end of the DNA aligns better with TRBJ2-5, so the J call may be wrong. This CDR3 has 15 amino acids. Germline V gene sequence: CDR1 SGHKS, CDR2 YYEKEE (reference sequence). The CDR3 reads CASSFANRGGETQYF. The CDR3 nucleotides are TGTGCCAGCAGCTTTGCGAACAGGGGAGGGGAGACCCAGTACTTC.

The sample holds many counts of this clonotype. This chain links TRBV19 with TRBJ2-3; a possible D gene is TRBD1 (5 bases). Trimming cost V 7 bases and J 1 base, with 12 bases left between them. This CDR3 has 14 residues. The germline gives CDR1 LNHDA, CDR2 SQIVND (reference sequence). Written as DNA, the CDR3 is TGTGCCAGTACAGGGATAGGGGGCACAGATACGCAGTATTTT. Protein sequence: CASTGIGGTDTQYF.

This clonotype showed up just a few times. The chain links TRBV7-6 to TRBJ2-5, with TRBD1 matching 8 bases. The J call is uncertain, as TRBJ2-7 better fits the DNA end. The CDR3 consists of 16 residues. Germline-derived CDR1 and CDR2 are SGHVS and FNYEAQ. The CDR3 spells CASSRDRGLASYEQYF. For the CDR3, the DNA is TGTGCCAGCAGCCGTGACAGGGGCTTAGCCTCCTACGAGCAGTACTTC.

This chain links TRBV10-3 with TRBJ1-2; no clear D. Looked up from germline, CDR1 is ENHRY and CDR2 is SYGVKD. Deletions cut 6 bases from V and 0 bases from J, with 11 bases between. This CDR3 is built from 14 residues. CDR3 sequence: CAIRQAGSNYGYTF. The CDR3 DNA reads TGTGCCATCAGGCAAGCAGGATCTAACTATGGCTACACCTTC.

This clonotype came up once. J is TRBJ1-6 and V is TRBV11-2; D is ambiguous. V lost 8 bases, J lost 4 bases, and 3 bases lay in between. Germline V gene lookup returns CDR1 SGHAT and CDR2 FQNNGV. The CDR3 totals 11 residues. CDR3 protein: CASGYNSPLHF. The CDR3 DNA is TGTGCCAGCGGGTATAATTCACCCCTCCACTTT.

This chain links TRBV28 with TRBJ2-4; weak D call: TRBD1 (5 bases). Gene TRBJ2-1 matches the end of the DNA better, so the J call may be wrong. The length of the CDR3 is 13 residues. Per germline, CDR1 MDHEN and CDR2 SYDVKM. CDR3 sequence: CASTESRAREQFF. The CDR3 DNA reads TGTGCCAGCACCGAAAGCAGGGCTCGGGAGCAGTTCTTC.

This chain connects TRBV7-8 to TRBJ2-3, with D perhaps TRBD1 (5 bases). The end of the DNA aligns better with TRBJ2-7, so the J call may be wrong. Germline lookup yields CDR1 SGHVS and CDR2 FQNEAQ. The CDR3 loop spans 15 amino acids. The CDR3 coding sequence is TGTGCCAGCAGCTTAATGGGGCCGTCCTACAATGAGCAGTACTTC. Translation: CASSLMGPSYNEQYF.

The V call is TRBV7-6, the J call TRBJ2-7, with D possibly being TRBD2 (6 bases). The end of the DNA aligns better with TRBJ2-5, so the J call may be wrong. The CDR3 is 15 amino acids. Germline lookup yields CDR1 SGHVS and CDR2 FNYEAQ. The CDR3 reads CASSPRETDGETQYF. The CDR3 nucleotides read TGTGCCAGCAGCCCCCGGGAGACAGATGGAGAGACCCAGTACTTC.

The chain carries TRBV7-2 and TRBJ1-5; 7 bases map to TRBD1. Losses at the gene ends were 1 base for V and 8 bases for J; bases not matched to a gene: 8. Germline V gene sequence: CDR1 SGHTA, CDR2 FQGNSA. The CDR3 sequence is 15 residues long. In nucleotides, the CDR3 is TGTGCCAGCAGCTTAGGGTCGAGGGGGCGAGAGCCCCAGCATTTT. Translated: CASSLGSRGREPQHF.

The gene calls are TRBV9 and TRBJ2-1; a possible D gene is TRBD2 (6 bases). Near its end, the DNA agrees better with TRBJ2-7, so the J call may be wrong. Looked up from germline, CDR1 is SGDLS and CDR2 is YYNGEE. The CDR3 is 14 residues long. For the CDR3, the DNA is TGTGCCAGCAGCAGAGGGACTGCAGCCTACGAGCAGTACTTC. Translation: CASSRGTAAYEQYF.

This clonotype was counted between two and nine times. Because it lacks the conserved phenylalanine or tryptophan at the end, this CDR3 is likely a read error. It is unclear where the CDR3 begins or ends on the DNA, so no DNA is shown, and the CDR3 is as TCRdb lists it. The chain has TRBV7-9 and TRBJ2-5; the table calls TRBD1, which could not be checked here. The length of the CDR3 is 17 amino acids, counting both ends. Germline CDR1 reads SEHNR; CDR2 reads FQNEAQ (reference sequence). The CDR3 loop reads CASSYGQGNNSPLHFGN.

This clonotype was recorded many times. The chain employs TRBV18 and TRBJ2-7, with 16 bases identical to TRBD2. Germline-derived CDR1 and CDR2 are KGHSH and LQKENI. The CDR3 extends over 16 amino acids. J gave up 7 bases and V 2 bases, and 5 bases lay outside the gene matches. The CDR3 DNA is TGTGCCAGCTCACCAAGGGGACTAGCGGGAGGGAAAGAGCAGTACTTC. Translation: CASSPRGLAGGKEQYF.

The chain recombines TRBV11-2 with TRBJ2-7; TRBD1 might be the D (6 bases). Judging by the DNA end, TRBJ2-1 fits better; the J call may be wrong. Looked up from germline, CDR1 is SGHAT and CDR2 is FQNNGV. The CDR3 covers 15 residues. CDR3: CASSLAGASYNEQFF. The CDR3 DNA reads as TGTGCCAGCAGCTTAGCAGGGGCCTCCTACAATGAGCAGTTCTTC.

The table lists this clonotype with many counts. The junction and the germline gene differ at one end; a read error may be behind it. V is TRBV5-1 and J is TRBJ2-7; D tentatively fits TRBD1 or TRBD2 (5 bases each). The length of the CDR3 is 15 residues. The germline V gene encodes CDR1 SGHRS and CDR2 YFSETQ. CDR3 DNA: TGCGCCAGCAGCTTGGGGTTGAGGGACGTATCACCCCTCCACTTC. This sequence encodes CASSLGLRDVSPLHF.

V and J are TRBV7-3 and TRBJ2-1; the D gene is possibly TRBD2 (5 bases). The DNA end lines up better with TRBJ2-7; the J call may be wrong. The CDR3 length is 15 residues. CDR1 is SGHTA and CDR2 is FQGTGA in the germline V gene. CDR3: CASSQRGSSYNEQYF. DNA for the CDR3: TGTGCCAGCAGCCAGCGAGGGAGCTCCTACAATGAGCAGTACTTC.

This chain's CDR3 is CASSLGGGRAGTDTQYF. The DNA for the CDR3 is TGTGCCAGCAGCTTAGGTGGGGGGAGGGCGGGCACAGATACGCAGTATTTT. The chain couples TRBV11-2 to TRBJ2-3; 7 positions agree with TRBD2. The length of the CDR3 is 17 residues. Looked up from germline, CDR1 is SGHAT and CDR2 is FQNNGV. Trimming removed 1 base from V and 1 base from J; junction bases left unmatched: 8.

This clonotype was observed many times. V is TRBV5-5 and J is TRBJ2-7, with D uncertain. CDR1 and CDR2 from the germline V gene are SGHKS and YYEKEE (reference sequence). The germline V and J ends were trimmed by 1 base and 0 bases, with 8 bases remaining between them. CDR3 size: 14 residues. As DNA, the CDR3 is TGTGCCAGCAGCTTGCCTTTCCGCTCCTACGAGCAGTACTTC. This sequence encodes CASSLPFRSYEQYF.

CDR3 loop: CAINPTGIHNEQFF. The DNA of the CDR3 is TGTGCCATCAACCCGACAGGGATTCACAATGAGCAGTTCTTC. This chain connects TRBV10-3 to TRBJ2-5; TRBD1 matches at 7 bases. The J call may be mistaken, given a closer DNA end match to TRBJ2-1. The CDR3 has 14 residues. CDR1 is ENHRY, CDR2 SYGVKD, per germline.

The chain recombines TRBV7-2 with TRBJ2-4, with 8 bases lining up with TRBD2. The end of the DNA fits TRBJ2-5 better, so the J call may be wrong. The CDR3 runs to 14 residues. Germline V gene sequence: CDR1 SGHTA, CDR2 FQGNSA. In DNA, the CDR3 is TGTGCCAGCAGCGCCCAAGGCGGGGGGGAGACCCAGTACTTC. It codes for CASSAQGGGETQYF.

The gene calls are TRBV6-1 and TRBJ2-2; the match to TRBD2 covers 9 bases. Per germline, CDR1 MNHNS and CDR2 SASEGT. Trimming removed 6 bases from V and 6 bases from J; junction bases left unmatched: 8. The CDR3 sequence is 15 residues long. In DNA, the CDR3 is TGTGCCAGCAGAAGGGGGCGGGGGGGCCCCGGGGAGCTGTTTTTT. It specifies CASRRGRGGPGELFF.

This clonotype was detected only a few times. The J gene is TRBJ2-1, the V gene TRBV7-2; D unresolved. The DNA end is a closer match to TRBJ1-2, so the J assignment may be wrong. Germline assignment: CDR1 SGHTA and CDR2 FQGNSA. This CDR3 spans 12 amino acids. The CDR3 region is CASSSTNYGYTF. CDR3 bases: TGTGCCAGCAGTTCGACTAACTATGGCTACACCTTC.

The chain employs TRBV7-2 and TRBJ2-4; 7 bases map to TRBD2. The DNA end favors TRBJ2-7, so the J call may be wrong. CDR3 length: 17 amino acids. Germline V gives CDR1 SGHTA, CDR2 FQGNSA. Here the CDR3 reads CASSLPRVVGGVHEQYF. The CDR3 bases are TGTGCCAGCAGCTTACCGCGAGTGGTGGGGGGGGTCCACGAGCAGTACTTC.

This rearrangement joins TRBV7-6 to TRBJ2-5; 9 bases agree with TRBD1. Trimming removed 5 bases from V and 5 bases from J; junction bases left unmatched: 9. CDR1 SGHVS and CDR2 FNYEAQ come from the germline V gene. The CDR3 consists of 15 residues. The CDR3 loop reads CASSPRQGGKETQYF. The CDR3 coding sequence is TGTGCCAGCAGCCCCAGACAGGGGGGGAAGGAGACCCAGTACTTC.

This clonotype was detected only once. This chain uses TRBV7-4 with TRBJ2-5; D perhaps matches TRBD1 (5 bases). Germline-derived CDR1 and CDR2 are SGHVT and SQSDAQ. The CDR3 extends over 16 amino acids. Trimming pared 4 bases from V and 3 bases from J, leaving 18 bases between. The CDR3 sequence: CASSSIQGPEKETQYF. The CDR3 coding sequence is TGTGCCAGCAGCTCCATCCAGGGTCCGGAGAAAGAGACCCAGTACTTC.